The next 17 T cell receptor beta chains were all read from a single sample in a study of control samples from healthy donors and cancer patients. Generated by immunoSEQ multiplex PCR, the TCRdb table keeps only in-frame clones and is missing some. The profile shows about 140,000 clones, over 85% of them singletons. The sequenced sample was blood. These receptors were taken from a young man in good health.

V and J are TRBV4-1 and TRBJ2-7; 12 bases align to TRBD2. With 1 base clipped from V and 3 bases from J, the junction kept 13 bases outside the gene matches. Germline CDR1 and CDR2: MGHRA and YSYEKL. The CDR3 totals 19 residues. In nucleotides, the CDR3 is TGCGCCAGCAGCCAAGTCAGGAGGCTAGCGGGAGGGCCTAGCTACGAGCAGTACTTC. This sequence encodes CASSQVRRLAGGPSYEQYF.

This chain uses TRBV14 with TRBJ1-2; D gene ambiguous. Looked up from germline, CDR1 is SGHDN and CDR2 is FVKESK. This CDR3 has 15 residues. Trimming took 5 bases from V and 0 from J, leaving 13 bases between them. The DNA for the CDR3 is TGTGCCAGCAGCAGCAGACGGATTACTAACTATGGCTACACCTTC. Amino acid sequence: CASSSRRITNYGYTF.

The chain links TRBV18 to TRBJ2-7; tentative D call: TRBD1 (7 bases). Trimming shortened V by 1 base and J by 5 bases, and 24 bases separated the two germline ends. The CDR3 loop spans 18 amino acids. Germline lookup yields CDR1 KGHSH and CDR2 LQKENI. CDR3 residues: CASSPRSRTAGQIHEQYF. CDR3 DNA: TGTGCCAGCTCACCACGTAGTCGTACGGCGGGACAGATCCACGAGCAGTACTTC. The full variable domain, its missing parts supplied by reference TRBV18 and TRBJ2-7, is NAGVMQNPRHLVRRRGQEARLRCSPMKGHSHVYWYRQLPEEGLKFMVYLQKENIIDESGMPKERFSAEFPKEGPSILRIQQVVRGDSAAYFCASSPRSRTAGQIHEQYFGPGTRLTVT.

The J gene is TRBJ2-7, the V gene TRBV5-6, with 7 bases identical to TRBD1. The CDR3 runs to 15 residues. Unmatched junction bases numbered 8, after V lost 3 bases and J lost 2 bases. Germline lookup yields CDR1 SGHDT and CDR2 YYEEEE. The CDR3 is CASSWGTATTYEQYF. In DNA form, the CDR3 reads TGTGCCAGCAGCTGGGGGACAGCAACTACCTACGAGCAGTACTTC.

The rearrangement uses TRBV10-3 and TRBJ2-7, with D hard to call. V was cut by 0 bases and J by 2 bases, with 8 bases left in between. This CDR3 is built from 14 residues. The germline CDR1 and CDR2 sequences are ENHRY and SYGVKD. The CDR3 here is CAISESQLTYEQYF. DNA for the CDR3: TGTGCCATCAGTGAGTCCCAGCTCACCTACGAGCAGTACTTC.

This chain joins TRBV4-2 and TRBJ1-1, with D tentatively TRBD1 (6 bases). The CDR3 has 18 amino acids. In germline, CDR1 is LGHNA, CDR2 YNFKEQ. V shed 4 bases and J shed 0 bases, with 21 bases lying between them. For the CDR3, the DNA is TGTGCCAGCAGCCGATACAGGGTCGGGGAGCCGATGAACACTGAAGCTTTCTTT. Its protein product is CASSRYRVGEPMNTEAFF.

The chain joins TRBV2 to TRBJ1-1; 8 bases align to TRBD1. The CDR3 is made up of 15 amino acids. CDR1 and CDR2 from the germline V gene are SNHLY and FYNNEI. J gave up 3 bases and V 6 bases, and 9 bases lay outside the gene matches. In nucleotides, the CDR3 is TGTGCCAGCAGAGAGAGAGGACAGGGTGACACTGAAGCTTTCTTT. Translation gives CASRERGQGDTEAFF.

The chain couples TRBV7-2 to TRBJ2-5, with D perhaps matching TRBD1 (5 bases). Germline assignment: CDR1 SGHTA and CDR2 FQGNSA. CDR3 length equals 12 residues. Trimming cost V 5 bases and J 4 bases, with 8 bases left between them. The DNA for the CDR3 is TGTGCCAGCAGCCCCCAGGGAGAGACCCAGTACTTC. Protein product: CASSPQGETQYF. Combining the CDR3 with reference TRBV7-2 and TRBJ2-5 gives the whole variable domain GAGVSQSPSNKVTEKGKDVELRCDPISGHTALYWYRQSLGQGLEFLIYFQGNSAPDKSGLPSDRFSAERTGGSVSTLTIQRTQQEDSAVYLCASSPQGETQYFGPGTRLLVL.

This chain uses TRBV11-1 with TRBJ1-3; D is unresolved. Trimming cost V 1 base and J 5 bases, with 9 bases left between them. CDR3 length: 14 amino acids. The germline V gene encodes CDR1 SGHAT and CDR2 FQDESV (reference sequence). CDR3 DNA sequence: TGTGCCAGCAGCTTAGAGTCAAGCCGAAACACCATATATTTT. Its protein is CASSLESSRNTIYF.

The J gene is TRBJ1-2, the V gene TRBV5-1, with TRBD1 as a possible D gene (5 bases). V lost 2 bases and J 4 bases, leaving 12 bases between the germline ends. This CDR3 spans 14 amino acids. Per germline, CDR1 SGHRS and CDR2 YFSETQ. CDR3 protein: CASSFQGGGYGYTF. The CDR3 nucleotides are TGCGCCAGCAGCTTTCAGGGAGGAGGCTATGGCTACACCTTC.

This sequence joins TRBV3-1 (or the pseudogene TRBV3-2) and TRBJ2-5; D remains ambiguous. The CDR3 has 12 residues. From germline, CDR1 is LGHDT and CDR2 YNNKEL (reference sequence). The V end was cut by 1 base, the J end by 4 bases, with 4 bases between. The CDR3 here is CASSQAVETQYF. CDR3 bases: TGTGCCAGCAGCCAAGCGGTAGAGACCCAGTACTTC.

The J gene is TRBJ2-1, the V gene TRBV4-3; 7 bases align to TRBD2. This CDR3 region has 16 residues. Per the germline V gene, CDR1 is LGHNA and CDR2 is YSLEER. The J segment lost 3 bases and the V segment lost 1 base, leaving 6 bases of the junction unmatched. CDR3 in amino acids: CASSQGWSGGYNEQFF. For the CDR3, the DNA is TGCGCCAGCAGCCAAGGGTGGTCGGGGGGCTACAATGAGCAGTTCTTC.

This rearrangement joins TRBV27 to TRBJ2-1; D may correspond to TRBD1 or TRBD2 (5 bases each). CDR1 is MNHEY and CDR2 is SMNVEV in the germline V gene (reference sequence). Trimming removed 5 bases from V and 7 bases from J, with 18 bases in between. This CDR3 has 15 amino acids. The CDR3 sequence: CASSTPDEGENEQFF. Written as DNA, the CDR3 is TGTGCCAGCAGTACACCCGACGAAGGGGAGAATGAGCAGTTCTTC.

This clone was observed a handful of times. The chain uses TRBV28 and TRBJ1-2; 7 nucleotides line up with TRBD1. V was clipped by 6 bases and J by 4 bases; unmatched bases: 2. This CDR3 has 12 amino acids. Germline CDR1 is MDHEN and CDR2 is SYDVKM. DNA of the CDR3: TGTGCCAGCAGCCCAGGGGGCTATGGCTACACCTTC. It encodes CASSPGGYGYTF.

The chain links TRBV4-3 to TRBJ2-7; 10 nucleotides align to TRBD1. The CDR3 is 15 residues long. CDR1 is LGHNA, CDR2 YSLEER, per germline. V lost 5 bases, J lost 12 bases, and 16 bases stayed unmatched. Written as DNA, the CDR3 is TGCGCCAGCAGCGAATCACCGGGACAGGGGCCTCCCGTGTACTTC. The encoded protein is CASSESPGQGPPVYF.

This chain links TRBV6-5 with TRBJ1-2; tentative D call: TRBD1 (5 bases). Germline-derived CDR1 and CDR2 are MNHEY and SVGAGI. V gave up 6 bases and J gave up 11 bases, with 13 bases separating them. The length of the CDR3 is 11 residues. CDR3 DNA: TGTGCCAGCAGCCTTAAGGGACCGTACACCTTC. Protein: CASSLKGPYTF.

Here the CDR3 reads CASSPPGRPSTEAFF. Here the CDR3 DNA reads TGTGCCAGCAGCCCCCCAGGCAGGCCCAGCACTGAAGCTTTCTTT. The J gene is TRBJ1-1, the V gene TRBV9; no firm D call. The V end lost 4 bases, the J end lost 4 bases, and 17 bases lay between the germline ends. Per the germline V gene, CDR1 is SGDLS and CDR2 is YYNGEE. The CDR3 runs to 15 residues. Variable domain in full (rest from reference TRBV9 and TRBJ1-1): DSGVTQTPKHLITATGQRVTLRCSPRSGDLSVYWYQQSLDQGLQFLIQYYNGEERAKGNILERFSAQQFPDLHSELNLSSLELGDSALYFCASSPPGRPSTEAFFGQGTRLTVV.